A single T cell receptor (beta chain) is shown here with its context. What it recognizes is unknown. TCRdb independently ran MiXCR on the RT-PCR reads; one entry per CDR3 protein. Of fewer than 650,000 distinct CDR3 sequences in the sample, over 10% are singletons; the top ten hold over 10%. The data derive from a study of response to subunit inactivated influenza vaccine. Study-wide results and caveats: There was a suggestion from the authors that each seasonal influenza vaccination recruits few new T cells.

Trimming left V 7 bases short and J 4 bases short, with 13 bases between. CDR3 length equals 14 residues. Here the sequenced sample was PBMCs from blood, taken roughly 47 days after vaccination. This chain joins TRBV12-3 or TRBV12-4 and TRBJ2-2; D uncertain. The clonotype was recovered from a man aged 50-60 years who received an inactivated influenza vaccine. CDR3 region: CASTLIGSTGELFF. The CDR3 nucleotides read TGTGCCAGCACCCTAATCGGAAGCACCGGGGAGCTGTTTTTT.